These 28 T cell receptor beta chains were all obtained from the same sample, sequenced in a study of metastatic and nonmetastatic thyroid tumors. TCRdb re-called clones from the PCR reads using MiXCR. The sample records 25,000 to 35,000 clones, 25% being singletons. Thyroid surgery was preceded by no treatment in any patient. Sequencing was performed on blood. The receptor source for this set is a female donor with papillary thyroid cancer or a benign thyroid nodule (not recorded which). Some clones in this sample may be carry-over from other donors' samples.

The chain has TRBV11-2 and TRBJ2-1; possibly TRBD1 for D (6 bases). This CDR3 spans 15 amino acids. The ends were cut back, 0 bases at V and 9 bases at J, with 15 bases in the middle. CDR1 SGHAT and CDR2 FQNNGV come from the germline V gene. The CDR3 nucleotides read TGTGCCAGCAGCTTAGAGGGGGCTCAGTCGGTTGAGCAGTTCTTC. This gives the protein CASSLEGAQSVEQFF.

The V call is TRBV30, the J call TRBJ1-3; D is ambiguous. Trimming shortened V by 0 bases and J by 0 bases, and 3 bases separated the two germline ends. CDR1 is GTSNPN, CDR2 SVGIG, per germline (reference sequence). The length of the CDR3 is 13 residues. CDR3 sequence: CAWSVNSGNTIYF. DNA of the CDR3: TGTGCCTGGAGTGTTAACTCTGGAAACACCATATATTTT.

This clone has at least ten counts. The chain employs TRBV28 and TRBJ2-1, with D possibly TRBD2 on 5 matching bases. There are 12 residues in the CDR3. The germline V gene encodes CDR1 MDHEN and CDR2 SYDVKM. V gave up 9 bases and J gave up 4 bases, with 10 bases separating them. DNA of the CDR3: TGTGCCAGTAGCGAGCGGTACAATGAGCAGTTCTTC. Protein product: CASSERYNEQFF.

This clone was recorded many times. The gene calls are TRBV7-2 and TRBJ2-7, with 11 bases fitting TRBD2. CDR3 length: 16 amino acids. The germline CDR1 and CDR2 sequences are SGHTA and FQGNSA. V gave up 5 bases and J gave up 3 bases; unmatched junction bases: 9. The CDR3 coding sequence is TGTGCCAGCAGCCCCTTTGCGGGACTAGCGGACTACGAGCAGTACTTC. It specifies CASSPFAGLADYEQYF.

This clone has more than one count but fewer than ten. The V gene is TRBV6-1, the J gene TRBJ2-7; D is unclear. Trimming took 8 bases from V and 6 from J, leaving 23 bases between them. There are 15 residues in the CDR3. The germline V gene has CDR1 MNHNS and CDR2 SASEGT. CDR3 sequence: CASSPRVSRRSEQYF. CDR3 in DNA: TGTGCCAGCTCCCCCCGTGTCTCTCGAAGGTCCGAGCAGTACTTC.

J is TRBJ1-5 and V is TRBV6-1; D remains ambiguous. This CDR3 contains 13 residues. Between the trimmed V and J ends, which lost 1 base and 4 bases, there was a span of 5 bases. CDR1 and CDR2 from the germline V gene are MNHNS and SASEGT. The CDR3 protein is CASSEVRNQPQHF. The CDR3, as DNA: TGTGCCAGCAGTGAAGTAAGGAATCAGCCCCAGCATTTT.

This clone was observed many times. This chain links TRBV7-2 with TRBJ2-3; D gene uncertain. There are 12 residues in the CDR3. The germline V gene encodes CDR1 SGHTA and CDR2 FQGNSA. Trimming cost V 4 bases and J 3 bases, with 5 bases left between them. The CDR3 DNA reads TGTGCCAGCAGCTACGAGACAGATACGCAGTATTTT. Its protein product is CASSYETDTQYF.

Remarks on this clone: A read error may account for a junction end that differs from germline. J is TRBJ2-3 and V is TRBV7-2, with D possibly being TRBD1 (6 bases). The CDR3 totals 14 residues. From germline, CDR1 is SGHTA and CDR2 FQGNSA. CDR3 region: CASSLGTSADTHYF. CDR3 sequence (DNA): TGTGCCAGCAGCTTGGGGACAAGCGCTGATACGCACTATTTT.

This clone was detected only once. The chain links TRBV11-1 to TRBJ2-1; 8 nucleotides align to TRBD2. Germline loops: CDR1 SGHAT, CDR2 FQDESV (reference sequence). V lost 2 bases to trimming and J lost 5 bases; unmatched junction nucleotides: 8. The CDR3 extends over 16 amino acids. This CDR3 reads CASSLFSGSRNNEQFF. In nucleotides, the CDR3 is TGTGCCAGCAGCTTATTCAGCGGGAGCCGCAACAATGAGCAGTTCTTC.

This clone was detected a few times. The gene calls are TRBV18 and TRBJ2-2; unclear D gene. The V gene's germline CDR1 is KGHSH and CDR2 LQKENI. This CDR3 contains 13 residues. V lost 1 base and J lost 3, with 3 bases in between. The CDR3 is CASSPQDTGELFF. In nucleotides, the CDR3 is TGTGCCAGCTCACCACAGGACACCGGGGAGCTGTTTTTT.

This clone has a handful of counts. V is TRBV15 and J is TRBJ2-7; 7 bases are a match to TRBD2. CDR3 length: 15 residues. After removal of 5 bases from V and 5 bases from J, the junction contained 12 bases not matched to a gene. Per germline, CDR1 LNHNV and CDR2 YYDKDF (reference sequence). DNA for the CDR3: TGTGCCACCAGCCGAGGGACTATCGGGAGCAACGAGCAGTACTTC. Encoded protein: CATSRGTIGSNEQYF.

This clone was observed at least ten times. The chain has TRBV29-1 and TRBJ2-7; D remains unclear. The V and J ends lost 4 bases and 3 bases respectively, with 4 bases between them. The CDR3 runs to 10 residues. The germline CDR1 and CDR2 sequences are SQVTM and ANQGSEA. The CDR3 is CSVVYYEQYF. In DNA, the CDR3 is TGCAGCGTTGTTTACTACGAGCAGTACTTC.

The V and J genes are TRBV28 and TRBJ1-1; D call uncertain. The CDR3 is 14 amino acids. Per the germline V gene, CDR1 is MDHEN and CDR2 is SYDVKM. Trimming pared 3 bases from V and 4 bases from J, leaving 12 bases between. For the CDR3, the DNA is TGTGCCAGCAGTTTGGCTCGTATGTCCACTGAAGCTTTCTTT. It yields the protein CASSLARMSTEAFF.

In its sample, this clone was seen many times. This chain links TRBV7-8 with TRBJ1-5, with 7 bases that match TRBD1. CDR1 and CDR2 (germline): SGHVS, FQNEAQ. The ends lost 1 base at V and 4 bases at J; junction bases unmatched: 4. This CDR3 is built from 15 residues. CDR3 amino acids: CASSLGQGHNQPQHF. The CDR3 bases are TGTGCCAGCAGCTTAGGACAGGGACATAATCAGCCCCAGCATTTT.

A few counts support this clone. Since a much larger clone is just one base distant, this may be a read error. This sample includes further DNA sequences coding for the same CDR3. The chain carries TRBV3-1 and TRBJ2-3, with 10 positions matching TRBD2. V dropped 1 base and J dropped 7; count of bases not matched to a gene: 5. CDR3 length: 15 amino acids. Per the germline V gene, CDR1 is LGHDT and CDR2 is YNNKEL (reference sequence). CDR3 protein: CASSQASSGRNTQYF. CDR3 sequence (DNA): TGTGCCAGCAGCCAAGCATCTAGCGGGAGAAATACGCAGTATTTT.

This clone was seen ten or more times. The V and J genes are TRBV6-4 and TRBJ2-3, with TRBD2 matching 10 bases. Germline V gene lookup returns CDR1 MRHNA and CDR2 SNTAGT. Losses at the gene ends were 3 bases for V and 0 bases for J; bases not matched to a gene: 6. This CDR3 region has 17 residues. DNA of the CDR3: TGTGCCAGCAGTGATGTAGCGGGAGGTTCTAGCACAGATACGCAGTATTTT. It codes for CASSDVAGGSSTDTQYF.

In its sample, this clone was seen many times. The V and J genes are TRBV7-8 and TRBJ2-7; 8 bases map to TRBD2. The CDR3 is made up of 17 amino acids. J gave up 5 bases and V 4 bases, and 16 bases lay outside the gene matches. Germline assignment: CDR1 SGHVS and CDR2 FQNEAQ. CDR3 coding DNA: TGTGCCAGCAGCTCGAGCTCATTTCGGACTAGCCGGAACGAGCAGTACTTC. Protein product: CASSSSSFRTSRNEQYF.

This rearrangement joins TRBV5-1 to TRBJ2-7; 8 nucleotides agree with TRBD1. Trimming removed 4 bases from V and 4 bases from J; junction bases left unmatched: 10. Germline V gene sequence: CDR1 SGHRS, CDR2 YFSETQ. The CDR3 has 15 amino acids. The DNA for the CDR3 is TGCGCCAGCAGCACTTCCGGGACAGGATCATACGAGCAGTACTTC. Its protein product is CASSTSGTGSYEQYF.

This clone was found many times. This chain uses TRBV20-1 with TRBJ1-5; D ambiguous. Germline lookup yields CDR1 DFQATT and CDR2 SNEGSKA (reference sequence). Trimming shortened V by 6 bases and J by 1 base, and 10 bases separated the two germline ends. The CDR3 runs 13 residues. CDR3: CSAQRGSNQPQHF. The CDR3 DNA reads TGCAGTGCACAACGAGGGAGCAATCAGCCCCAGCATTTT.

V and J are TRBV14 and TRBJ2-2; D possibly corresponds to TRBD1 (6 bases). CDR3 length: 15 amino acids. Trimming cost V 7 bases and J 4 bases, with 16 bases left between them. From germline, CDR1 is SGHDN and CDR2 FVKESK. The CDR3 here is CASTHPDRFTGELFF. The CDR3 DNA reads TGTGCCAGCACCCACCCCGACAGGTTCACCGGGGAGCTGTTTTTT.

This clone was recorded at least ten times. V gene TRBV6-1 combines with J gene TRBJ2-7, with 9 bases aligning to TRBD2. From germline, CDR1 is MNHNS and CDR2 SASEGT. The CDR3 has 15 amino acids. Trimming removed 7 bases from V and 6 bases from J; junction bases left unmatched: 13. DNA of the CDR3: TGTGCCAGCATCCCTAATAGCGGGAGTCTTTTCGAGCAGTACTTC. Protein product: CASIPNSGSLFEQYF.

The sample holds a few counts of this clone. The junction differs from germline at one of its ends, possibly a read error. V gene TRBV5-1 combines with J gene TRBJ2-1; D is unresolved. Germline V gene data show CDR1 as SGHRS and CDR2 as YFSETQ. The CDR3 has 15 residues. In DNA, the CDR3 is TGCGCCAGCAGCTTGGCGTTGGTTGCCTACAATGTGCAGTTCTTC. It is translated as CASSLALVAYNVQFF.

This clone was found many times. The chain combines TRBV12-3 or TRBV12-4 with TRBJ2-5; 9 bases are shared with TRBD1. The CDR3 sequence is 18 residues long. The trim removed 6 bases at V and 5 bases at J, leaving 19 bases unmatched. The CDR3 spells CASSPLRPQGAPVETQYF. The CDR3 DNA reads TGTGCCAGCAGCCCCCTTAGACCACAGGGGGCGCCGGTTGAGACCCAGTACTTC.

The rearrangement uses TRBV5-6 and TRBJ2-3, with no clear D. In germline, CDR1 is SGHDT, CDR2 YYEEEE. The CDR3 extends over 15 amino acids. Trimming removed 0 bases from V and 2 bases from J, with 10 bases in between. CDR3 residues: CASSLEGSDTDTQYF. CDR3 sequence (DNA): TGTGCCAGCAGCTTGGAAGGATCGGACACAGATACGCAGTATTTT.

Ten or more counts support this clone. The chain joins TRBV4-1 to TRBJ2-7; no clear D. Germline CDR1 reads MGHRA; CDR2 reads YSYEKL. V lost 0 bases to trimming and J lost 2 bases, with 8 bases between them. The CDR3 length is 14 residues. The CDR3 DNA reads TGCGCCAGCAGCCAAGATCGGTTCACCTACGAGCAGTACTTC. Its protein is CASSQDRFTYEQYF.

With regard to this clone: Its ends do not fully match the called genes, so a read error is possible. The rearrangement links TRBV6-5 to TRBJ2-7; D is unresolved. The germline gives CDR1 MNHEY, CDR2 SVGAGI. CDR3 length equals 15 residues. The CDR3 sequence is CGSSYSNLGGYEQYF. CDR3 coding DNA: TGTGGCAGCAGTTACTCAAATCTGGGTGGTTACGAGCAGTACTTC.

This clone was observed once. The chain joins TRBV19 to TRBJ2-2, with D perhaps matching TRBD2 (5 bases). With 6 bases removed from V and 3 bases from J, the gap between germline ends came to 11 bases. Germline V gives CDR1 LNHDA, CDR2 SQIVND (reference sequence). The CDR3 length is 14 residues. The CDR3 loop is CASRSPGYTGELFF. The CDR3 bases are TGTGCCAGTAGGAGTCCGGGATACACCGGGGAGCTGTTTTTT.

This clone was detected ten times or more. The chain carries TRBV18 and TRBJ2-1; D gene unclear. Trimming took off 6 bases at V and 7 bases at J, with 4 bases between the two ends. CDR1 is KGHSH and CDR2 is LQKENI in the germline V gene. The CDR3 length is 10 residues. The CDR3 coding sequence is TGTGCCAGCTCTCTGAATGAGCAGTTCTTC. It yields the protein CASSLNEQFF.